Listed below are T cell receptor beta chains from one sample, sequenced in a study of beta chain features in type 1 diabetes. Generated by immunoSEQ multiplex PCR, the TCRdb table keeps only in-frame clones and is missing some. This table holds 130,000 to 150,000 clones, about 9.2% found once. Sequenced: central memory CD4+ T cells from blood. These receptors were taken from a man younger than 35 in good health. CDR3s include the opening cysteine and the closing phenylalanine or tryptophan. The D gene is left open where the match is weak. Expanded clones are given a class, and other clones once, few, many or no size at all.

D: NA; V: TRBV5-1; J: TRBJ1-1; size: NA; CDR3: CASSPGEDTEAFF; DNA: TGCGCCAGCAGCCCAGGGGAAGACACTGAAGCTTTCTTT
D: NA; V: TRBV6-1; J: TRBJ1-2; size: few; CDR3: CASSENPDYGYTF; DNA: TGTGCCAGCAGTGAAAACCCGGACTATGGCTACACCTTC
D: TRBD1; V: TRBV5-1; J: TRBJ2-2; size: NA; CDR3: CASSSAGGVGTGELFF; DNA: TGCGCCAGCAGCTCGGCAGGGGGCGTCGGCACCGGGGAGCTGTTTTTT
D: NA; V: TRBV7-6; J: TRBJ1-6; size: NA; CDR3: CASSSTGGSPLHF; DNA: TGTGCCAGCAGCTCAACCGGAGGCTCACCCCTCCACTTT
D: NA; V: TRBV2; J: TRBJ1-4; size: NA; CDR3: CASIGGPNEKLFF; DNA: TGTGCCAGCATCGGGGGGCCTAATGAAAAACTGTTTTTT
D: TRBD2; V: TRBV4-3; J: TRBJ2-5; size: NA; CDR3: CASSQVVAGTSVQETQYF; DNA: TGCGCCAGCAGCCAAGTGGTAGCGGGGACTAGCGTTCAAGAGACCCAGTACTTC
D: NA; V: TRBV15; J: TRBJ2-4; size: NA; CDR3: CATSREFDRLLKNIQYF; DNA: TGTGCCACCAGCAGAGAATTCGATCGACTGCTCAAAAACATTCAGTACTTC
D: TRBD2; V: TRBV27; J: TRBJ2-3; size: NA; CDR3: CASSLGISGGGTDTQYF; DNA: TGTGCCAGCAGTTTAGGGATCAGCGGGGGGGGAACAGATACGCAGTATTTT
D: TRBD2; V: TRBV4-1; J: TRBJ2-1; size: few; CDR3: CASSQDQASGGIYEQFF; DNA: TGCGCCAGCAGCCAAGATCAGGCTAGCGGGGGCATATACGAGCAGTTCTTC
D: NA; V: TRBV6-5; J: TRBJ2-2; size: NA; CDR3: CASSETNGELFF; DNA: TGTGCCAGCAGTGAAACAAACGGGGAGCTGTTTTTT
D: NA; V: TRBV9; J: TRBJ2-3; size: few; CDR3: CASSALAPTDTQCF; DNA: TGTGCCAGCAGCGCCCTAGCGCCCACAGATACGCAGTGTTTT
D: NA; V: TRBV28; J: TRBJ2-5; size: few; CDR3: CASSLLSRGETQYF; DNA: TGTGCCAGCAGTTTATTGTCCCGGGGGGAGACCCAGTACTTC
D: NA; V: TRBV9; J: TRBJ2-5; size: NA; CDR3: CASSVGGRDQETQYF; DNA: TGTGCCAGCAGCGTCGGGGGACGGGACCAAGAGACCCAGTACTTC
D: NA; V: TRBV7-8; J: TRBJ2-4; size: few; CDR3: CASSLERERQYF; DNA: TGTGCCAGCAGCTTAGAACGGGAAAGACAGTACTTC
D: TRBD2; V: TRBV11-2; J: TRBJ2-3; size: few; CDR3: CASSLVVAGNTQYF; DNA: TGTGCCAGCAGCTTGGTTGTAGCGGGCAATACGCAGTATTTT
D: TRBD1; V: TRBV2; J: TRBJ1-6; size: few; CDR3: CASSATGNSPLHF; DNA: TGTGCCAGCAGTGCGACAGGGAATTCACCCCTCCACTTT
D: NA; V: TRBV25-1; J: TRBJ1-6; size: NA; CDR3: CASSVGQINSPLHF; DNA: TGTGCCAGCAGTGTAGGACAGATCAATTCACCCCTCCACTTT
D: NA; V: TRBV7-2; J: TRBJ2-5; size: NA; CDR3: CASSFGGRVETQYF; DNA: TGTGCCAGCAGCTTCGGGGGGCGGGTAGAGACCCAGTACTTC
D: NA; V: TRBV5-4; J: TRBJ2-7; size: NA; CDR3: CASSPYRGGSYEQYF; DNA: TGTGCCAGCAGCCCGTACAGGGGGGGCTCCTACGAGCAGTACTTC
D: TRBD1; V: TRBV18; J: TRBJ1-1; size: few; CDR3: CASSRRGTGGDTEAFF; DNA: TGTGCCAGCTCGCGGCGCGGGACAGGTGGAGACACTGAAGCTTTCTTT
D: NA; V: TRBV30; J: TRBJ1-1; size: NA; CDR3: CAWQRETEAFF; DNA: TGTGCCTGGCAGAGGGAAACTGAAGCTTTCTTT
D: TRBD2; V: TRBV6-5; J: TRBJ2-1; size: NA; CDR3: CASSYYGSGGRNEQFF; DNA: TGTGCCAGCAGTTACTACGGAAGCGGGGGGCGCAATGAGCAGTTCTTC
D: NA; V: TRBV7-2; J: TRBJ1-5; size: few; CDR3: CASSLLAGNQPQHF; DNA: TGTGCCAGCAGCTTACTCGCCGGTAATCAGCCCCAGCATTTT
D: NA; V: TRBV4-1; J: TRBJ1-4; size: few; CDR3: CASSPLDLDGPPGELFF; DNA: TGCGCCAGCAGCCCGCTAGACCTCGACGGACCCCCGGGGGAACTGTTTTTT
D: NA; V: TRBV19; J: TRBJ2-7; size: few; CDR3: CASSRDKIYEQYF; DNA: TGTGCCAGTAGTAGGGACAAGATCTACGAGCAGTACTTC
D: TRBD1; V: TRBV7-9; J: TRBJ2-7; size: NA; CDR3: CASSPTRGQGAYEQYF; DNA: TGTGCCAGCAGCCCCACGAGGGGACAGGGGGCTTACGAGCAGTACTTC
D: TRBD1; V: TRBV28; J: TRBJ1-2; size: few; CDR3: CASSTDRLDGYTF; DNA: TGTGCCAGCAGTACGGACAGGTTGGATGGCTACACCTTC
D: NA; V: TRBV9; J: TRBJ2-5; size: NA; CDR3: CASSVAWGRETQYF; DNA: TGTGCCAGCAGCGTAGCATGGGGCAGGGAGACCCAGTACTTC
D: NA; V: TRBV28; J: TRBJ2-3; size: NA; CDR3: CASPPVGSFLDTQYF; DNA: TGTGCCAGCCCCCCCGTGGGCAGTTTTCTAGATACGCAGTATTTT
D: NA; V: TRBV25-1; J: TRBJ1-2; size: few; CDR3: CANNYNSRVTNYGYTF; DNA: TGTGCCAACAATTACAACAGCAGGGTTACTAACTATGGCTACACCTTC
D: NA; V: TRBV15; J: TRBJ2-3; size: NA; CDR3: CATSRDLYTDTQYF; DNA: TGTGCCACCAGCAGAGACTTATACACAGATACGCAGTATTTT
D: TRBD1; V: TRBV6-1; J: TRBJ1-2; size: few; CDR3: CASRRTGAYGYTF; DNA: TGTGCCAGTAGGAGGACAGGGGCCTATGGCTACACCTTC
D: TRBD1; V: TRBV5-1; J: TRBJ2-3; size: few; CDR3: CASSLATGGTSSTDTQYF; DNA: TGCGCCAGCAGCTTGGCTACAGGGGGCACCTCTAGCACAGATACGCAGTATTTT
D: NA; V: TRBV27; J: TRBJ2-1; size: NA; CDR3: CASSATAGWGGLGEQFF; DNA: TGTGCCAGCAGTGCCACGGCTGGGTGGGGGGGCCTCGGTGAGCAGTTCTTC
D: NA; V: TRBV7-3; J: TRBJ2-6; size: few; CDR3: CASSSISGANVLTF; DNA: TGTGCCAGCAGCTCTATCTCTGGGGCCAACGTCCTGACTTTC
D: NA; V: TRBV7-2; J: TRBJ1-1; size: NA; CDR3: CASSYDRNTEAFF; DNA: TGTGCCAGCAGCTATGACAGGAACACTGAAGCTTTCTTT
D: NA; V: TRBV7-9; J: TRBJ2-5; size: many; CDR3: CASSRQVETQYF; DNA: TGTGCCAGCAGTCGACAGGTTGAGACCCAGTACTTC
D: NA; V: TRBV2; J: TRBJ1-5; size: NA; CDR3: CASSEEGLGNQPQHF; DNA: TGTGCCAGCAGTGAGGAGGGGCTCGGCAATCAGCCCCAGCATTTT
D: NA; V: TRBV7-9; J: TRBJ1-4; size: many; CDR3: CASSPYGTEGEKLFF; DNA: TGTGCCAGCAGCCCGTATGGGACGGAGGGTGAAAAACTGTTTTTT
D: TRBD1; V: TRBV2; J: TRBJ1-5; size: few; CDR3: CASRQGSQPQHF; DNA: TGTGCCAGCAGACAGGGGAGTCAGCCCCAGCATTTT
D: NA; V: TRBV29-1; J: TRBJ2-7; size: NA; CDR3: CSVVVWGPSYEQYF; DNA: TGCAGCGTTGTCGTTTGGGGGCCTTCCTACGAGCAGTACTTC
D: NA; V: TRBV16; J: TRBJ2-7; size: NA; CDR3: CASSQSELPPGEQYF; DNA: TGTGCCAGCAGCCAATCTGAGCTCCCCCCGGGCGAGCAGTACTTC
D: TRBD1; V: TRBV7-7; J: TRBJ2-5; size: NA; CDR3: CASSPGTGWETQYF; DNA: TGTGCCAGCAGCCCGGGGACAGGGTGGGAGACCCAGTACTTC
D: TRBD1; V: TRBV6-5; J: TRBJ1-1; size: NA; CDR3: CASSYGRQGGTEAFF; DNA: TGTGCCAGCAGTTACGGGAGACAGGGGGGCACTGAAGCTTTCTTT
D: NA; V: TRBV19; J: TRBJ2-5; size: NA; CDR3: CASRPREGETQYF; DNA: TGTGCCAGTAGGCCCCGGGAAGGGGAGACCCAGTACTTC